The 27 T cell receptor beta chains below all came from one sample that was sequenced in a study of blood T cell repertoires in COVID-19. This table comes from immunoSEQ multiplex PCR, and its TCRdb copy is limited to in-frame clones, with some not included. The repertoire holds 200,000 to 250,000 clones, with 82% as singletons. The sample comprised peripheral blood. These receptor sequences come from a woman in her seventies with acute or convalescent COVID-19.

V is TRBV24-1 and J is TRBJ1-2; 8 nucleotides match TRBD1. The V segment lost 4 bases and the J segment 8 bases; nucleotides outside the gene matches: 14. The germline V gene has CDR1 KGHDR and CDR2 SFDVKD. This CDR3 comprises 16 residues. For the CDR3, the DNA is TGTGCCACCAGTGACCCACTGGGACAGGAAAGTGGCGGCTACACCTTC. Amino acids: CATSDPLGQESGGYTF.

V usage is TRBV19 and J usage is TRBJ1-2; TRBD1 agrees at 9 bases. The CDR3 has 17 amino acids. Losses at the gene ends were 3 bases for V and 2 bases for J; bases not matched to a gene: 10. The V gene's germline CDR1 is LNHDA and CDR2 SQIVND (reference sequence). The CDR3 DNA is TGTGCCAGTAGTATTGGGACAGGGTATATTTTAAACTATGGCTACACCTTC. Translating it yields CASSIGTGYILNYGYTF.

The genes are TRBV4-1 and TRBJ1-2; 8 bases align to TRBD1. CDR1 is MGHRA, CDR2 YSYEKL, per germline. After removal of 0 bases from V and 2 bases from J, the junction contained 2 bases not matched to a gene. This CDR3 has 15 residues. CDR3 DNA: TGCGCCAGCAGCCAAGAGACAGGGGAGAACTATGGCTACACCTTC. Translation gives CASSQETGENYGYTF.

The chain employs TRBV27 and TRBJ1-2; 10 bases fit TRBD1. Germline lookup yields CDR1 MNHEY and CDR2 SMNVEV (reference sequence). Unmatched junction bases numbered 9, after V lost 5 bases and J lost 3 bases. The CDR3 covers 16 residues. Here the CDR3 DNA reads TGTGCCAGCAGTGGGGACAGGGGACCAAGTGACTATGGCTACACCTTC. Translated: CASSGDRGPSDYGYTF.

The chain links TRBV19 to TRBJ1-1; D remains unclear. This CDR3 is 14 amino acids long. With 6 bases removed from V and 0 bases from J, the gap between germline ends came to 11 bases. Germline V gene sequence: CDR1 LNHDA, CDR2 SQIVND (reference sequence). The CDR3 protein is CASSRELMNTEAFF. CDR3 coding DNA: TGTGCCAGTAGCCGAGAGCTGATGAACACTGAAGCTTTCTTT.

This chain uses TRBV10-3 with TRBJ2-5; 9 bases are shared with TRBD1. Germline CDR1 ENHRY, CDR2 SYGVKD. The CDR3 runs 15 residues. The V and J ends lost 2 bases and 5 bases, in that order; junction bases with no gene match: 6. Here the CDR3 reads CAISEPSQGAETQYF. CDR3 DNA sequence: TGTGCCATCAGTGAGCCTTCACAGGGGGCGGAGACCCAGTACTTC.

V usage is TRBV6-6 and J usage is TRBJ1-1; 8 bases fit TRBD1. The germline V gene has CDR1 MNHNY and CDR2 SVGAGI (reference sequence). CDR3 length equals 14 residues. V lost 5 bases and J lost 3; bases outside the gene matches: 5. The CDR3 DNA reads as TGTGCCAGCAGTGTGGACAGGGTGTACACTGAAGCTTTCTTT. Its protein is CASSVDRVYTEAFF.

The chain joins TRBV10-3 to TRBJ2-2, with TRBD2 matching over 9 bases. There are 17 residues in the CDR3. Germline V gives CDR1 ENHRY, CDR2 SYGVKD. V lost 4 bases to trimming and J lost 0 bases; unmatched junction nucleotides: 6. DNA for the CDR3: TGTGCCATCAGTGGGGCTAGCGGGGTAACGAACACCGGGGAGCTGTTTTTT. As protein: CAISGASGVTNTGELFF.

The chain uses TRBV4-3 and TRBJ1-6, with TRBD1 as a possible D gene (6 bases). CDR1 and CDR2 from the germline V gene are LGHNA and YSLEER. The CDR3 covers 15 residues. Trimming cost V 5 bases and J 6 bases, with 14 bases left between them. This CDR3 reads CASSLAGDLNSPLHF. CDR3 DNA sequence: TGCGCCAGCAGCTTAGCAGGGGACCTTAATTCACCCCTCCACTTT.

Here the CDR3 reads CASSIDRQETQYF. CDR3 nucleotides: TGTGCCAGTAGTATCGACAGACAAGAGACCCAGTACTTC. The chain couples TRBV19 to TRBJ2-5, with a weak D call TRBD1 (5 bases). Per the germline V gene, CDR1 is LNHDA and CDR2 is SQIVND (reference sequence). The germline V and J ends were trimmed by 3 bases and 2 bases, with 7 bases remaining between them. The CDR3 runs to 13 residues.

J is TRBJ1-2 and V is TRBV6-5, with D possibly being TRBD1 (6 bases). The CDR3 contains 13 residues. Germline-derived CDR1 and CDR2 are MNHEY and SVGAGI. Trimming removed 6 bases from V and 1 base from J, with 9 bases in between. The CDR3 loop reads CASRGQINYGYTF. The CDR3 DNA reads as TGTGCCAGCAGAGGACAGATTAACTATGGCTACACCTTC.

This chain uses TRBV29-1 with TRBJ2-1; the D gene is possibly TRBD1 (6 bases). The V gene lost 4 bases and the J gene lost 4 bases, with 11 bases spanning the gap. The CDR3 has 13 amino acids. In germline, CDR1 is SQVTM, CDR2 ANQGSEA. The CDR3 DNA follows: TGCAGCGTTGTTCCCAGGGGATACAATGAGCAGTTCTTC. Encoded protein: CSVVPRGYNEQFF.

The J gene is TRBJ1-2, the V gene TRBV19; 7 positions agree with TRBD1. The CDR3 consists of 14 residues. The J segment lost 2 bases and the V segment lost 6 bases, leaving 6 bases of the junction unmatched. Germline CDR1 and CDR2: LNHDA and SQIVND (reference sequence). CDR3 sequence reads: CASSMDRINYGYTF. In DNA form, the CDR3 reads TGTGCCAGTAGCATGGACAGGATAAACTATGGCTACACCTTC.

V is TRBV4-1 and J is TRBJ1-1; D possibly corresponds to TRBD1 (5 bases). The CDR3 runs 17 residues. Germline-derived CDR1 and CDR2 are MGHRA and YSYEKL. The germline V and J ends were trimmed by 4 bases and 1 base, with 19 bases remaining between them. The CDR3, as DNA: TGCGCCAGCAGCCCCGTAACCTCCGGGGGACGGAACACTGAAGCTTTCTTT. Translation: CASSPVTSGGRNTEAFF.

CDR3 protein: CASSRTGLTEAFF. The CDR3 DNA follows: TGTGCCAGCAGTCGGACAGGGTTGACTGAAGCTTTCTTT. V and J are TRBV27 and TRBJ1-1, with 8 bases lining up with TRBD1. Germline CDR1 reads MNHEY; CDR2 reads SMNVEV (reference sequence). Trimming cost V 5 bases and J 5 bases; bases outside gene matches: 4. There are 13 residues in the CDR3.

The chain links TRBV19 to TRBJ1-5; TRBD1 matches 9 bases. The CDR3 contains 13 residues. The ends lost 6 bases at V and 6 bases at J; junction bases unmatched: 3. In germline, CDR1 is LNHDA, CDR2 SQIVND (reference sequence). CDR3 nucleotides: TGTGCCAGTAGGACAGGGGGTACTCAGCCCCAGCATTTT. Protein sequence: CASRTGGTQPQHF.

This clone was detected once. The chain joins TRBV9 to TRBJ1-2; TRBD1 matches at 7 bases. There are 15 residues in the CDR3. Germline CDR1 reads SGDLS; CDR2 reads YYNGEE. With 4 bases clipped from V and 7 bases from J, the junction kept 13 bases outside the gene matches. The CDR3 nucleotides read TGTGCCAGCAGCCCCGAGGCGGGACAGCTAGGTGGCTACACCTTC. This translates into CASSPEAGQLGGYTF. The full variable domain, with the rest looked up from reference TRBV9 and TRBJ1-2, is DSGVTQTPKHLITATGQRVTLRCSPRSGDLSVYWYQQSLDQGLQFLIQYYNGEERAKGNILERFSAQQFPDLHSELNLSSLELGDSALYFCASSPEAGQLGGYTFGSGTRLTVV.

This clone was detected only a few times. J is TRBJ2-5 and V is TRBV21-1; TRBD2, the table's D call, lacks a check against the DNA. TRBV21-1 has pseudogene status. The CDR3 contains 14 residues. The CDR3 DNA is TGTGCCAGCAGCAAATTTTGGTTCGGGGAGACCCAGTACTTC. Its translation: CASSKFWFGETQYF.

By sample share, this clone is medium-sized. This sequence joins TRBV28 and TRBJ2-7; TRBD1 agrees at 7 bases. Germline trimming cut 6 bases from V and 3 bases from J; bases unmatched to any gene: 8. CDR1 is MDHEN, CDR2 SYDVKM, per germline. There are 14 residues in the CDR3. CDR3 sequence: CASSPGTEVYEQYF. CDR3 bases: TGTGCCAGCAGCCCCGGGACAGAGGTCTACGAGCAGTACTTC. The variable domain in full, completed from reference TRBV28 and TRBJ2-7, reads DVKVTQSSRYLVKRTGEKVFLECVQDMDHENMFWYRQDPGLGLRLIYFSYDVKMKEKGDIPEGYSVSREKKERFSLILESASTNQTSMYLCASSPGTEVYEQYFGPGTRLTVT.

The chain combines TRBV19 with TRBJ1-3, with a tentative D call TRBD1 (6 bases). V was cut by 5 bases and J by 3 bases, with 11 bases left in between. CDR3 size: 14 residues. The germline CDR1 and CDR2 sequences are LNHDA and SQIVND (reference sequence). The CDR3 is CASSLGTIGNTIYF. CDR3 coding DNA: TGTGCCAGTAGTCTTGGGACAATTGGAAACACCATATATTTT.

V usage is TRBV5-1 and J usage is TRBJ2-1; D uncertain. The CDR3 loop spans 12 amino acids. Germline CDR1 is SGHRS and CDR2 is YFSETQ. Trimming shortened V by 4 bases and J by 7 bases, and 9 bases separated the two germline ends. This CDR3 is CASSPGLNEQFF. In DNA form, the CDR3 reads TGCGCCAGCAGCCCAGGTTTGAATGAGCAGTTCTTC.

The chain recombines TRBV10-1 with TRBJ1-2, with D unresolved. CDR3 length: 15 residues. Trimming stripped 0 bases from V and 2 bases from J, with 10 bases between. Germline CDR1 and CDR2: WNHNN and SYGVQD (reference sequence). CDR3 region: CASSESSSGNYGYTF. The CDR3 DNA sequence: TGCGCCAGCAGTGAGTCGAGTTCAGGCAACTATGGCTACACCTTC.

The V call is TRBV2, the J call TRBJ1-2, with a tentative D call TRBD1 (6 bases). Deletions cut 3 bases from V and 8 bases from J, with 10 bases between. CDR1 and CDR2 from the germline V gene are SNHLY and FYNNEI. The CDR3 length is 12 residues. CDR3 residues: CASSDGGGGYTF. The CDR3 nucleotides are TGTGCCAGCAGTGACGGGGGGGGCGGCTACACCTTC. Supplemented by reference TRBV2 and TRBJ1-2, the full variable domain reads EPEVTQTPSHQVTQMGQEVILRCVPISNHLYFYWYRQILGQKVEFLVSFYNNEISEKSEIFDDQFSVERPDGSNFTLKIRSTKLEDSAMYFCASSDGGGGYTFGSGTRLTVV.

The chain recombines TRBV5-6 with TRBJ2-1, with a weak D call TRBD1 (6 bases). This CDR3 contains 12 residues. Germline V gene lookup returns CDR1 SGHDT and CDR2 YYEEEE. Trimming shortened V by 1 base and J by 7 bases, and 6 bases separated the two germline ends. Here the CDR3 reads CASSLTGNEQFF. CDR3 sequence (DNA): TGTGCCAGCAGCTTGACAGGGAATGAGCAGTTCTTC.

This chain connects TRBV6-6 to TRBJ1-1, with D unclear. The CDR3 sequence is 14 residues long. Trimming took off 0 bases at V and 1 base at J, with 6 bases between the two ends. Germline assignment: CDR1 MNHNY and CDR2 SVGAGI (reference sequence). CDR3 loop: CASSYSPGNTEAFF. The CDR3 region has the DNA TGTGCCAGCAGTTACTCACCGGGGAACACTGAAGCTTTCTTT.

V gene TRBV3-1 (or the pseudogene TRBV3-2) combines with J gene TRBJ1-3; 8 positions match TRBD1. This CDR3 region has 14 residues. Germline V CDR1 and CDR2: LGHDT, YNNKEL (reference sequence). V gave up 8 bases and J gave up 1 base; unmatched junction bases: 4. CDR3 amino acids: CASADRGSGNTIYF. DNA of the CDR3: TGTGCCAGCGCCGACAGGGGTTCTGGAAACACCATATATTTT.

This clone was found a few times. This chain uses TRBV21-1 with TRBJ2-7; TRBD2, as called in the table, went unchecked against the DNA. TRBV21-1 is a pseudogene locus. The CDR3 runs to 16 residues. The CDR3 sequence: CASSKARLAGLYEQYF. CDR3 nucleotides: TGTGCCAGCAGCAAAGCGAGGCTAGCGGGGTTGTACGAGCAGTACTTC.